The 7 T cell receptor beta chains below all came from one sample that was sequenced in a study of T-cell memory formation after mild COVID-19. One entry per CDR3 protein, called by TCRdb with MiXCR from the 5' RACE reads. The sample records fewer than 300,000 distinct CDR3 sequences, 16% being singletons. The sequencing sample was made of PBMCs or a T cell subset sorted from them (not recorded which). Source of these receptors: a man between 18 and 35 years old who had mild COVID-19 (a few samples of this study predate the infection). Cell type and time point are not known.

In its sample, this clonotype was seen a few times. J is TRBJ2-2 and V is TRBV20-1, with 9 bases lining up with TRBD1. Germline V gene lookup returns CDR1 DFQATT and CDR2 SNEGSKA (reference sequence). V shed 5 bases, J shed 4 bases, and the junction held 11 bases outside the gene matches. CDR3 length equals 16 residues. CDR3 region: CSAGPWDRVSTGELFF. In nucleotides, the CDR3 is TGCAGTGCTGGGCCCTGGGACAGGGTTTCCACCGGGGAGCTGTTTTTT.

This clonotype was detected a few times. V gene TRBV7-2 combines with J gene TRBJ2-1; D is ambiguous. Germline loops: CDR1 SGHTA, CDR2 FQGNSA. The CDR3 runs to 13 residues. Trimming removed 5 bases from V and 7 bases from J, with 12 bases in between. CDR3 protein: CASSPWALNEQFF. The DNA for the CDR3 is TGTGCCAGCAGCCCCTGGGCCTTGAATGAGCAGTTCTTC.

The genes are TRBV4-1 and TRBJ2-3, with 9 bases identical to TRBD1. The CDR3 extends over 15 amino acids. Germline CDR1 MGHRA, CDR2 YSYEKL. The junction had 6 bases not matched to a gene; V was cut back by 4 bases and J by 4 bases. The CDR3: CASSPLGQGSDTQYF. DNA for the CDR3: TGCGCCAGCAGCCCACTGGGACAGGGCTCAGATACGCAGTATTTT.

This sequence joins TRBV7-9 and TRBJ2-5; TRBD1 agrees at 8 bases. CDR1 is SEHNR, CDR2 FQNEAQ, per germline (reference sequence). This CDR3 is built from 14 residues. The V segment lost 6 bases and the J segment 5 bases; nucleotides outside the gene matches: 8. The CDR3 reads CASSRKGQEETQYF. In nucleotides, the CDR3 is TGTGCCAGCAGTCGGAAGGGACAGGAGGAGACCCAGTACTTC.

The table lists this clonotype with a few counts. The V call is TRBV12-3 or TRBV12-4, the J call TRBJ2-1; the D gene could be TRBD1 or TRBD2 (5 bases each). V lost 3 bases to trimming and J lost 14 bases, with 17 bases between them. The CDR3 has 13 amino acids. The CDR3 loop is CASSFPLRGTEFF. In DNA form, the CDR3 reads TGTGCCAGCAGTTTCCCCCTTCGGGGCACAGAGTTCTTC.

The table lists this clonotype with a few counts. In DNA, the CDR3 is TGCGCCAGCAGCTTGACGGGGGGGCCGACTAATGAGCAGTTCTTC. The encoded protein is CASSLTGGPTNEQFF. The chain couples TRBV5-1 to TRBJ2-1, with 8 nucleotides matching TRBD2. The germline V gene has CDR1 SGHRS and CDR2 YFSETQ. The CDR3 length is 15 residues. The J segment lost 7 bases and the V segment lost 1 base, leaving 7 bases of the junction unmatched.

This clonotype was observed a few times. V and J are TRBV30 and TRBJ2-7; 8 bases fit TRBD1. The CDR3 contains 13 residues. The germline V gene has CDR1 GTSNPN and CDR2 SVGIG (reference sequence). V dropped 4 bases and J dropped 2; count of bases not matched to a gene: 4. CDR3 sequence reads: CAWTQTGAYEQYF. The CDR3 nucleotides read TGTGCCTGGACTCAGACAGGGGCCTACGAGCAGTACTTC. The entire variable domain, with the rest obtained from reference TRBV30 and TRBJ2-7, is as follows: SQTIHQWPATLVQPVGSPLSLECTVEGTSNPNLYWYRQAAGRGLQLLFYSVGIGQISSEVPQNLSASRPQDRQFILSSKKLLLSDSGFYLCAWTQTGAYEQYFGPGTRLTVT.